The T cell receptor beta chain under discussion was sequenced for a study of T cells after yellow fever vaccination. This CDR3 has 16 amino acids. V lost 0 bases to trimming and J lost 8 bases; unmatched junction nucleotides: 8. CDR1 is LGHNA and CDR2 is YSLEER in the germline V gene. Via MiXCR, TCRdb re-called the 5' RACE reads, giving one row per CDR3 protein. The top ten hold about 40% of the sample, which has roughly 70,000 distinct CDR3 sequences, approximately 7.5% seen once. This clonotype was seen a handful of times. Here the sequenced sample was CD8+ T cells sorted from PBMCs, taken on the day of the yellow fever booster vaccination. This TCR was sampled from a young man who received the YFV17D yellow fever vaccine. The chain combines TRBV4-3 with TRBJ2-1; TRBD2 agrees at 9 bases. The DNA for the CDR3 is TGCGCCAGCAGCCAAGATACAGGGACTAGCAGCGATGAGCAGTTCTTC. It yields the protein CASSQDTGTSSDEQFF.